These 11 T cell receptor beta chains were sequenced from one sample in a study of CD8+ T cells in alopecia areata. RNA was extracted and reverse transcribed into cDNA as the sequencing template. Produced via immunoSEQ multiplex PCR; TCRdb's table is partial and in-frame only. Of roughly 250,000 clones in the sample, under 70% are singletons; the top ten hold approximately 1.2%. Sample: CD4+ T cells sorted from blood, taken at week 0. The source of these receptors is a human donor with alopecia areata.

This clone was detected a few times. J is TRBJ2-2 and V is TRBV29-1; TRBD1 aligns across 9 bases. Germline V gene lookup returns CDR1 SQVTM and CDR2 ANQGSEA. The junction had 4 bases not matched to a gene; V was cut back by 7 bases and J by 4 bases. This CDR3 comprises 13 residues. This chain's CDR3 is CSAGTGSTGELFF. DNA of the CDR3: TGCAGCGCCGGGACAGGGTCCACCGGGGAGCTGTTTTTT.

The chain carries TRBV7-9 and TRBJ1-6; 10 bases fit TRBD1. J gave up 9 bases and V 5 bases, and 10 bases lay outside the gene matches. This CDR3 contains 16 residues. The germline CDR1 and CDR2 sequences are SEHNR and FQNEAQ (reference sequence). CDR3 protein: CASSVAGTGVTSPLHF. The CDR3 coding sequence is TGTGCCAGCAGCGTCGCCGGGACAGGGGTTACTTCACCCCTCCACTTT.

As for this clone: The same CDR3 arises from other DNA sequences in this sample as well. J is TRBJ2-3 and V is TRBV29-1; tentatively, D is TRBD2 (6 bases). Germline V CDR1 and CDR2: SQVTM, ANQGSEA. This CDR3 region has 14 residues. The ends were cut back, 3 bases at V and 1 base at J, with 11 bases in the middle. CDR3: CSVEGGRGTDTQYF. The CDR3 coding sequence is TGCAGCGTTGAGGGGGGACGCGGCACAGATACGCAGTATTTT.

This rearrangement joins TRBV18 to TRBJ1-4, with D perhaps TRBD1 (5 bases). The CDR3 is 14 residues long. Trimming removed 4 bases from V and 7 bases from J, with 13 bases in between. Germline V CDR1 and CDR2: KGHSH, LQKENI. The CDR3 reads CASSQAGSGEKLFF. The CDR3 region has the DNA TGTGCCAGCTCACAGGCAGGGAGCGGTGAAAAACTGTTTTTT.

This chain joins TRBV15 and TRBJ1-2; the D is unclear. V was trimmed by 0 bases and J by 3 bases, leaving 8 bases between them. In germline, CDR1 is LNHNV, CDR2 YYDKDF (reference sequence). This CDR3 is built from 14 residues. CDR3 DNA: TGTGCCACCAGCAGAGAGAAACAGTACTATGGCTACACCTTC. Translated, it gives CATSREKQYYGYTF. Supplemented by reference TRBV15 and TRBJ1-2, the full variable domain reads DAMVIQNPRYQVTQFGKPVTLSCSQTLNHNVMYWYQQKSSQAPKLLFHYYDKDFNNEADTPDNFQSRRPNTSFCFLDIRSPGLGDTAMYLCATSREKQYYGYTFGSGTRLTVV.

There are a few counts of this clone. The V and J genes are TRBV25-1 and TRBJ2-5, with 8 bases lining up with TRBD2. V shed 4 bases, J shed 5 bases, and the junction held 12 bases outside the gene matches. Germline CDR1 and CDR2: MGHDK and SYGVNS. This CDR3 contains 16 residues. The CDR3 protein is CASSGRVGGARETQYF. The CDR3 DNA follows: TGTGCCAGCAGTGGCCGGGTCGGGGGGGCCAGGGAGACCCAGTACTTC.

This clone was observed a few times. V and J are TRBV5-4 and TRBJ1-2; possibly TRBD1 for D (6 bases). V shed 4 bases and J shed 8 bases, with 15 bases lying between them. The CDR3 covers 13 residues. CDR1 is SGHNT, CDR2 YYREEE, per germline (reference sequence). The CDR3 loop is CASSGLGARGYTF. CDR3 sequence (DNA): TGTGCCAGCAGCGGACTGGGGGCTCGCGGCTACACCTTC.

This clone is a singleton in its sample. This sequence joins TRBV5-1 and TRBJ2-7; D is unresolved. The CDR3 is made up of 14 amino acids. The germline V gene encodes CDR1 SGHRS and CDR2 YFSETQ. V was pared by 1 base and J by 6 bases, with 14 bases between. The CDR3 sequence: CASSLRDKGFEQYF. The DNA of the CDR3 is TGCGCCAGCAGCTTGAGAGACAAAGGATTCGAGCAGTACTTC.

This sequence joins TRBV4-2 and TRBJ2-3; 8 bases line up with TRBD1. CDR1 and CDR2 from the germline V gene are LGHNA and YNFKEQ. The V segment lost 1 base and the J segment 8 bases; nucleotides outside the gene matches: 5. There are 14 residues in the CDR3. For the CDR3, the DNA is TGTGCCAGCAGCCAAGCAGGGGGCGACGGTACGCAGTATTTT. Translating gives CASSQAGGDGTQYF.

In this sample, this clone turned up a few times. The chain employs TRBV29-1 and TRBJ2-1; D gene ambiguous. V lost 3 bases, J lost 9 bases, and 6 bases lay in between. CDR1 is SQVTM and CDR2 is ANQGSEA in the germline V gene. The CDR3 extends over 10 amino acids. The CDR3 loop is CSVDSGEQFF. Here the CDR3 DNA reads TGCAGCGTTGATTCGGGTGAGCAGTTCTTC.

V and J are TRBV2 and TRBJ2-3, with D unresolved. The ends were cut back, 4 bases at V and 0 bases at J, with 8 bases in the middle. From germline, CDR1 is SNHLY and CDR2 FYNNEI. The CDR3 length is 14 residues. CDR3 amino acids: CASSVATSTDTQYF. The CDR3, as DNA: TGTGCCAGCAGTGTCGCGACAAGCACAGATACGCAGTATTTT.